Shown below are 8 T cell receptor beta chains from a single sample sequenced in a study of blood T cell repertoires in COVID-19. Repertoires were generated with immunoSEQ multiplex PCR, while TCRdb's copy carries only in-frame clones and drops some. This sample has 83,000 or so clones, with approximately 86% found just once. The sequenced sample was peripheral blood. All receptors derive from a man aged 80 or over with active or convalescent COVID-19.

V is TRBV28 and J is TRBJ1-1; possible D gene TRBD1, 6 bases. Trimming pared 7 bases from V and 4 bases from J, leaving 16 bases between. This CDR3 is 14 amino acids long. Germline lookup yields CDR1 MDHEN and CDR2 SYDVKM. CDR3 residues: CASNGRSGATEAFF. CDR3 DNA: TGTGCCAGCAACGGTAGGTCAGGGGCCACTGAAGCTTTCTTT.

The gene calls are TRBV6-1 and TRBJ2-4; D is possibly TRBD1 (6 bases). In germline, CDR1 is MNHNS, CDR2 SASEGT. The CDR3 is 16 amino acids. Trimming took off 2 bases at V and 4 bases at J, with 15 bases between the two ends. The CDR3 nucleotides are TGTGCCAGCAGTGAAAGTTTAGGGACAACAAAAAACATTCAGTACTTC. It is translated as CASSESLGTTKNIQYF.

A single count supports this clone. The chain employs TRBV5-6 and TRBJ2-7; the D gene is possibly TRBD2 (5 bases). Germline V gives CDR1 SGHDT, CDR2 YYEEEE. Between the trimmed V and J ends, which lost 3 bases and 9 bases, there was a span of 13 bases. This CDR3 has 12 residues. The CDR3 region is CASSSCPAGQYV. The CDR3 DNA follows: TGTGCCAGCAGCTCCTGCCCGGCGGGGCAGTACGTC.

The chain couples TRBV7-2 to TRBJ2-3; possible D gene TRBD2, 7 bases. The CDR3 consists of 14 residues. Germline V lookup: CDR1 SGHTA, CDR2 FQGNSA. V lost 4 bases, J lost 6 bases, and 14 bases lay in between. The DNA of the CDR3 is TGTGCCAGCAGCTGGGGGGGCAGTAGGGATACGCAGTATTTT. Residues: CASSWGGSRDTQYF.

This clone appeared a single time. V is TRBV18 and J is TRBJ1-1; D is perhaps TRBD1 (5 bases). CDR3 length: 13 amino acids. Looked up from germline, CDR1 is KGHSH and CDR2 is LQKENI. The V end lost 1 base, the J end lost 6 bases, and 9 bases lay between the germline ends. DNA of the CDR3: TGTGCCAGCTCACCACGGGAAGGGGCTGAAGCTTTCTTT. It translates to CASSPREGAEAFF.

The V gene is TRBV6-5, the J gene TRBJ1-1, with D perhaps matching TRBD1 (5 bases). Germline V gene lookup returns CDR1 MNHEY and CDR2 SVGAGI. V gave up 9 bases and J gave up 6 bases, with 17 bases separating them. The CDR3 length is 13 residues. Here the CDR3 DNA reads TGTGCCAGTACCCTCAGGGCAGGCGCTGAAGCTTTCTTT. Translated, it gives CASTLRAGAEAFF.

This clone was counted only a few times. CDR3: CASSSWDRDNEQFF. In DNA, the CDR3 is TGTGCCAGCAGCTCCTGGGACAGGGACAATGAGCAGTTCTTC. The rearrangement links TRBV7-7 to TRBJ2-1; 9 nucleotides agree with TRBD1. This CDR3 has 14 residues. J was trimmed by 5 bases and V by 4 bases; bases with no gene match: 3. Germline V lookup: CDR1 SSHAT, CDR2 FNYEAQ (reference sequence).

This rearrangement joins TRBV11-3 to TRBJ2-2; D possibly corresponds to TRBD1 (5 bases). Germline CDR1 and CDR2: SGHNT and YENEEA. This CDR3 comprises 16 residues. V was trimmed by 2 bases and J by 0 bases, leaving 10 bases between them. The CDR3 reads CASSLRGPANTGELFF. As DNA, the CDR3 is TGTGCCAGCAGCTTAAGGGGCCCGGCGAACACCGGGGAGCTGTTTTTT.